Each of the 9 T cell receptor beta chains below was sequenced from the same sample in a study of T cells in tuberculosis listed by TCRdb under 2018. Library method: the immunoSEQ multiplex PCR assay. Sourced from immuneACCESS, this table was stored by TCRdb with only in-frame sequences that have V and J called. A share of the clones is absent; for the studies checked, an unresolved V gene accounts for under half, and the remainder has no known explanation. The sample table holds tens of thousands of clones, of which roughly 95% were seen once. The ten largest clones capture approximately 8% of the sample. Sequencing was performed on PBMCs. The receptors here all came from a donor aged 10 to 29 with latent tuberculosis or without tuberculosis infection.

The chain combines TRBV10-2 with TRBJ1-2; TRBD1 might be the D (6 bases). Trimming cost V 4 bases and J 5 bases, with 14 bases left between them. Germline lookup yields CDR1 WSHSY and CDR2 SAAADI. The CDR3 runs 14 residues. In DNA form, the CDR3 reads TGCGCCAGCAGTGGTTCACAGGGCCCTTATGGCTACACCTTC. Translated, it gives CASSGSQGPYGYTF.

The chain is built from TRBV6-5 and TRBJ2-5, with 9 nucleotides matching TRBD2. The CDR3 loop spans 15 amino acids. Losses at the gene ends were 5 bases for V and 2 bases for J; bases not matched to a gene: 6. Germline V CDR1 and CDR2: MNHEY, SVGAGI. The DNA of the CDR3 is TGTGCCAGCAGTGCTATAGCGGGAGTACAAGAGACCCAGTACTTC. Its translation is CASSAIAGVQETQYF.

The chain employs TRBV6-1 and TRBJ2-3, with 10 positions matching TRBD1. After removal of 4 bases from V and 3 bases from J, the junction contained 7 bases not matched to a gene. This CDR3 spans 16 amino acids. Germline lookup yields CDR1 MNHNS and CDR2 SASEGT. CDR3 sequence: CASSARQGARTDTQYF. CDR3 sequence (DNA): TGTGCCAGCAGTGCCCGACAGGGGGCGCGGACAGATACGCAGTATTTT.

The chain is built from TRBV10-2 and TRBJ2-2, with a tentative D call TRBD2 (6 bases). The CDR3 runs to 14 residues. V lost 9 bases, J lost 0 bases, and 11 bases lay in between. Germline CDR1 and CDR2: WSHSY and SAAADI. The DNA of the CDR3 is TGCGCCAGAAGAAGGGAGGCGAACACCGGGGAGCTGTTTTTT. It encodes CARRREANTGELFF.

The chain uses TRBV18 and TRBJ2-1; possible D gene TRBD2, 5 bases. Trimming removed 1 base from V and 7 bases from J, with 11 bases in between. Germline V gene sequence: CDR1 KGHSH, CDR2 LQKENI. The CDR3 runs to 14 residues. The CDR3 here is CASSPQGLRNEQFF. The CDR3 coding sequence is TGTGCCAGCTCACCACAAGGACTCCGGAATGAGCAGTTCTTC.

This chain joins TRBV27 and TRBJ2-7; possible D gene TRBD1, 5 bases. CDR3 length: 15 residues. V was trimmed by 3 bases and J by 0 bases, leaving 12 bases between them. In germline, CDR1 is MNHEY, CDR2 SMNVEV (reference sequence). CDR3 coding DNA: TGTGCCAGCAGTTTGCGGACAATGAGCTCCTACGAGCAGTACTTC. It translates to CASSLRTMSSYEQYF.

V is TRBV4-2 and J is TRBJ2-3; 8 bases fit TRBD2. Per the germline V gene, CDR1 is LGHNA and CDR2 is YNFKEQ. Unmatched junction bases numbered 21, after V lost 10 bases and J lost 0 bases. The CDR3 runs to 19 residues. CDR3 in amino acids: CATPRESGRTRTSTDTQYF. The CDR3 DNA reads TGTGCCACCCCAAGAGAGAGCGGGAGAACGCGAACTAGCACAGATACGCAGTATTTT.

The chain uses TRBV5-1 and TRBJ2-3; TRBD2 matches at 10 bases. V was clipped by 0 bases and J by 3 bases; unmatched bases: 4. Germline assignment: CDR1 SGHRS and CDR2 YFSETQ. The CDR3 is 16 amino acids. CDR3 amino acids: CASSLASGSGTDTQYF. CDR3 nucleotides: TGCGCCAGCAGCTTGGCTAGCGGGAGCGGGACAGATACGCAGTATTTT.

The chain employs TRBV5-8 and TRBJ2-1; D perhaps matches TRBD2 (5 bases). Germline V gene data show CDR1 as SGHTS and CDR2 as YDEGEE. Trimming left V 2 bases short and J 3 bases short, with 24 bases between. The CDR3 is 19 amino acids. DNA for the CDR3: TGTGCCAGCAGCTTAAGTCCCCGGACGGGGAGACTACTCTACAATGAGCAGTTCTTC. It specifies CASSLSPRTGRLLYNEQFF.